This T cell receptor (beta chain) was found in a study of T cells in Graves' hyperthyroidism and ophthalmopathy. Authors of the study amplified TCR beta CDR3 regions from RNA transcripts. First-round RT-PCR targeting the TCR CDR3 was performed with the HTBI primer set. Using its own MiXCR run on the multiplex PCR reads, TCRdb lists one record per CDR3 protein. The sample includes about 530,000 distinct CDR3 sequences, 17% of them seen just once. The germline V gene has CDR1 DFQATT and CDR2 SNEGSKA (reference sequence). Trimming took 0 bases from V and 0 from J, leaving 17 bases between them. The CDR3 is made up of 17 amino acids. This clonotype was seen repeatedly, ten times or more.

The chain links TRBV20-1 to TRBJ1-1; a possible D gene is TRBD1 (5 bases). This clonotype was obtained from a woman under 30 with Graves' ophthalmopathy. Specimen: blood. Here the CDR3 reads CSARDPRAPAMNTEAFF. Here the CDR3 DNA reads TGCAGTGCTAGAGATCCCAGGGCCCCTGCTATGAACACTGAAGCTTTCTTT.